Following are 14 T cell receptor beta chains from one sample sequenced in a study of T cells in Graves' hyperthyroidism and ophthalmopathy. What was amplified from RNA transcripts were TCR beta CDR3 regions. TCR CDR3 underwent first-round RT-PCR with the HTBI primer set. In TCRdb, the multiplex PCR reads were re-called with MiXCR into one record per CDR3 protein. The sample records fewer than 650,000 distinct CDR3 sequences, about 15% being singletons. The source material was blood. All receptors derive from a woman aged 40 to 50 with Graves' hyperthyroidism.

The sample holds many counts of this clonotype. This rearrangement joins TRBV28 to TRBJ1-1; D is unresolved. The CDR3 runs to 15 residues. Trimming cost V 8 bases and J 0 bases, with 16 bases left between them. CDR1 and CDR2 (germline): MDHEN, SYDVKM. This chain's CDR3 is CASGDPTRMNTEAFF. DNA of the CDR3: TGTGCCAGCGGGGATCCCACACGTATGAACACTGAAGCTTTCTTT.

This clonotype appeared a few times. The chain has TRBV12-3 or TRBV12-4 and TRBJ1-6; D remains ambiguous. V lost 4 bases and J lost 10, with 20 bases in between. There are 16 residues in the CDR3. CDR3 DNA: TGTGCCAGCAGTTCCCCGCCCGGAGGTGTAGGGTCACCCCTCCACTTT. This gives the protein CASSSPPGGVGSPLHF.

This clonotype has more than one count but fewer than ten. CDR3 bases: TGCAGCGTGAGAGAGGAAAACTACAATGAGCAGTTCTTC. Its protein product is CSVREENYNEQFF. The chain carries TRBV29-1 and TRBJ2-1; D is uncertain. The CDR3 runs 13 residues. Trimming removed 6 bases at V and 3 bases at J, with 12 bases between. Germline values: CDR1 SQVTM, CDR2 ANQGSEA.

This clonotype was observed a handful of times. The chain uses TRBV7-2 and TRBJ1-6; no definite D call. The CDR3 contains 13 residues. V was shortened by 2 bases and J by 8 bases, with 7 bases between the two germline ends. The germline V gene encodes CDR1 SGHTA and CDR2 FQGNSA. CDR3 sequence reads: CASSLMRDSPLHF. DNA for the CDR3: TGTGCCAGCAGCTTAATGAGAGATTCACCCCTCCACTTT.

The table lists this clonotype with many counts. V is TRBV29-1 and J is TRBJ2-7, with TRBD1 matching over 9 bases. The CDR3 is made up of 13 amino acids. CDR1 and CDR2 from the germline V gene are SQVTM and ANQGSEA. V lost 3 bases and J lost 0; bases outside the gene matches: 0. In DNA, the CDR3 is TGCAGCGTTGAGACAGGGGGCTCCTACGAGCAGTACTTC. It is translated as CSVETGGSYEQYF.

This clonotype was detected many times. The V and J genes are TRBV10-2 and TRBJ2-3; D gene ambiguous. V lost 10 bases to trimming and J lost 4 bases, with 15 bases between them. The V gene's germline CDR1 is WSHSY and CDR2 SAAADI. The CDR3 spans 13 residues. The CDR3 spells CATRDGSADTQYF. CDR3 DNA: TGCGCCACCAGAGATGGGTCGGCAGATACGCAGTATTTT.

The chain couples TRBV28 to TRBJ2-7, with TRBD1 identical over 7 bases. Trimming cost V 6 bases and J 2 bases; bases outside gene matches: 13. Per germline, CDR1 MDHEN and CDR2 SYDVKM. This CDR3 comprises 16 residues. CDR3 DNA sequence: TGTGCCAGCAGCTTGATACAGGGGCAGAGGACCTACGAGCAGTACTTC. This translates into CASSLIQGQRTYEQYF.

This clonotype was observed at least ten times. The V call is TRBV7-8, the J call TRBJ1-1; D possibly corresponds to TRBD1 (6 bases). Looked up from germline, CDR1 is SGHVS and CDR2 is FQNEAQ. V shed 2 bases and J shed 2 bases, with 30 bases lying between them. This CDR3 contains 21 residues. The CDR3 here is CASSLWGTILQTPFLNTEAFF. The CDR3 DNA is TGTGCCAGCAGCTTATGGGGGACAATTCTACAGACACCCTTTCTCAACACTGAAGCTTTCTTT.

The sample holds a few counts of this clonotype. This sequence joins TRBV18 and TRBJ2-5, with D uncertain. The CDR3 totals 13 residues. Germline CDR1 KGHSH, CDR2 LQKENI. Trimming removed 1 base at V and 4 bases at J, with 7 bases between. This chain's CDR3 is CASSPQNRETQYF. The CDR3 coding sequence is TGTGCCAGCTCACCACAAAATCGAGAGACCCAGTACTTC.

This clonotype was observed many times. V usage is TRBV5-1 and J usage is TRBJ2-1; no definite D call. Deletions cut 2 bases from V and 6 bases from J, with 6 bases between. Germline V gives CDR1 SGHRS, CDR2 YFSETQ. This CDR3 is 12 amino acids long. CDR3 sequence: CASSFSSNEQFF. The CDR3 DNA reads as TGCGCCAGCAGCTTCAGTAGCAATGAGCAGTTCTTC.

This clonotype has ten or more counts. This rearrangement joins TRBV3-1 to TRBJ2-3; TRBD2 is a possible D gene (6 bases). The CDR3 has 16 amino acids. Germline values: CDR1 LGHDT, CDR2 YNNKEL (reference sequence). Trimming left V 3 bases short and J 1 base short, with 14 bases between. CDR3 amino acids: CASSQRRASGTDTQYF. CDR3 DNA: TGTGCCAGCAGCCAGCGTCGCGCTAGCGGCACAGATACGCAGTATTTT.

This CDR3 is CASSAFLILAGQNPYEQYF. The CDR3 DNA follows: TGCGCCAGCAGCGCCTTTCTGATATTAGCGGGACAAAATCCCTACGAGCAGTACTTC. The chain employs TRBV4-1 and TRBJ2-7; 8 bases agree with TRBD2. The ends lost 5 bases at V and 2 bases at J; junction bases unmatched: 20. Germline-derived CDR1 and CDR2 are MGHRA and YSYEKL. The CDR3 has 19 amino acids.

The chain carries TRBV7-9 and TRBJ2-1, with D perhaps TRBD2 (5 bases). The CDR3 loop spans 17 amino acids. V was clipped by 1 base and J by 4 bases, with 17 bases between them. Looked up from germline, CDR1 is SEHNR and CDR2 is FQNEAQ (reference sequence). The CDR3 reads CASSLEYGGQSYNEQFF. The CDR3 DNA is TGTGCCAGCAGCTTAGAATACGGCGGGCAATCTTACAATGAGCAGTTCTTC.

This rearrangement joins TRBV14 to TRBJ2-1, with 9 bases lining up with TRBD2. Losses at the gene ends were 1 base for V and 6 bases for J; bases not matched to a gene: 4. This CDR3 spans 15 amino acids. Germline CDR1 is SGHDN and CDR2 is FVKESK. The CDR3 DNA follows: TGTGCCAGCAGCCAAGGGCGGGAGGGCGGCAATGAGCAGTTCTTC. Amino acids: CASSQGREGGNEQFF.